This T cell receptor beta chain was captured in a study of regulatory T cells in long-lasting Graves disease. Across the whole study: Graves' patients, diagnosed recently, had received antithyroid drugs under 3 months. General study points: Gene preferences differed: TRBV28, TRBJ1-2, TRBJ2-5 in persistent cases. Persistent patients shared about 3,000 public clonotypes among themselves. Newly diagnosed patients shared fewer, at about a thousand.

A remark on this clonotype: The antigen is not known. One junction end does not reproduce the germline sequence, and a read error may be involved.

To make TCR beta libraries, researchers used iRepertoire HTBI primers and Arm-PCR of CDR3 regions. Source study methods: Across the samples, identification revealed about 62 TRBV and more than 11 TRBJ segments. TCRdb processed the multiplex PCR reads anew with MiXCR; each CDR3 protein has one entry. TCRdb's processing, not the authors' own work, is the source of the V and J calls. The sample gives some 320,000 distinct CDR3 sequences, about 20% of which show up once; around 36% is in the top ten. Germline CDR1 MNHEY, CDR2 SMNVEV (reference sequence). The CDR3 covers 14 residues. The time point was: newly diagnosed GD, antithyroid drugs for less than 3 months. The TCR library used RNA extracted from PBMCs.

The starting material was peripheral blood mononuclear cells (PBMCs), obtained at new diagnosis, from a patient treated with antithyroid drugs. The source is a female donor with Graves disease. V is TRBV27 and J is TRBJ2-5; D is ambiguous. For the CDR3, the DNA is TGTGCCGGCAGCCGCCCCGGGTCCCAAGAGACCCAGTACTTC. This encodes CAGSRPGSQETQYF.